These 30 T cell receptor beta chains were all obtained from the same sample, sequenced in a study of tumor-infiltrating lymphocytes in primary liver carcinoma (dated 2017 in TCRdb). RNA from unsorted whole blood was extracted with TRIzol reagent, and germline DNA was obtained with the DNeasy Blood & Tissue kit. TCRdb records Illumina HiSeq 2500 as the sequencer. A constant-region primer and ProtoScript II reverse transcriptase were used to reverse-transcribe TCRbeta-specific cDNA from 500 ng total RNA. TCRbeta libraries were built with three nested multiplex PCR rounds, a slightly modified ARM-PCR procedure. Each of the first two PCR rounds ran for about 10 cycles using multiplex TRBV1-TRBV30 forward primers together with a Cbeta reverse primer. The public sequencing data were trimmed at Q25 with fastp and processed into clonotypes with MiXCR by TCRdb, which kept only in-frame beta chains. Each CDR3 protein gets just one entry, which takes the most common genes and DNA from the rows behind it. This sample has about 180,000 distinct CDR3 sequences in its table, and less than 65% of those were observed once. The ten largest clones represent 70% to 80% of the sample.

The material sequenced was peripheral blood. Every receptor here comes from a man aged 35 to 55 with primary liver carcinoma and hepatitis B virus infection.

The rearrangement joins TRBV6-1 to TRBJ2-5; D gene uncertain. V was pared by 2 bases and J by 7 bases, with 14 bases between. CDR1 is MNHNS, CDR2 SASEGT, per germline. The CDR3 extends over 14 amino acids. CDR3 loop: CASSESTLAGTQYF. The CDR3 bases are TGTGCCAGCAGTGAATCGACTTTGGCCGGGACCCAGTACTTC.

The chain links TRBV5-1 to TRBJ2-7; TRBD2 matches at 8 bases. The length of the CDR3 is 15 residues. Germline CDR1 SGHRS, CDR2 YFSETQ. V lost 7 bases and J lost 6; bases outside the gene matches: 15. The CDR3 is CASSGASGLGGEQYF. CDR3 nucleotide sequence: TGCGCCAGCTCGGGCGCTAGCGGGCTCGGGGGCGAGCAGTACTTC.

The gene calls are TRBV6-1 and TRBJ2-1; TRBD1 might be the D (7 bases). The germline CDR1 and CDR2 sequences are MNHNS and SASEGT. The V end lost 3 bases, the J end lost 8 bases, and 14 bases lay between the germline ends. The CDR3 runs 14 residues. The CDR3 loop is CASSEGLRGDEQFF. The DNA for the CDR3 is TGTGCCAGCAGTGAGGGACTCAGGGGGGATGAGCAGTTCTTC.

Only one count was recorded for this clonotype. CDR3 amino acids: CASSLNLAGVGLGNEQFF. The CDR3 DNA follows: TGTGCCAGCAGCCTTAACTTAGCGGGAGTGGGGCTTGGCAATGAGCAGTTCTTC. The chain combines TRBV11-2 with TRBJ2-1; 9 bases match TRBD2. V lost 5 bases and J lost 6; bases outside the gene matches: 17. Per germline, CDR1 SGHAT and CDR2 FQNNGV. This CDR3 spans 18 amino acids.

This clonotype was observed a single time. This may come from a read error, since a much larger clone is one base off. The V and J genes are TRBV11-3 and TRBJ2-1; 11 positions agree with TRBD2. Unmatched junction bases numbered 7, after V lost 4 bases and J lost 8 bases. This CDR3 has 15 residues. Germline CDR1 SGHNT, CDR2 YENEEA. In nucleotides, the CDR3 is TGTGCCAGCAGCTCCGGGACTAGCGGCCACGATGAGCAGTTCTTC. Translated, it gives CASSSGTSGHDEQFF.

About this clonotype: Being one base from a much bigger clone, this may be a read error. The rearrangement links TRBV6-1 to TRBJ1-1; D unclear. Trimming shortened V by 4 bases and J by 4 bases, and 7 bases separated the two germline ends. This CDR3 region has 12 residues. Per germline, CDR1 MNHNS and CDR2 SASEGT. CDR3: CASSAVTTEAFF. The CDR3 coding sequence is TGTGCCAGCAGTGCCGTAACCACTGAAGCTTTCTTT.

About this clonotype: A much bigger clone sits one base away, suggesting this may be a read error. The chain links TRBV4-2 to TRBJ2-3; D is unresolved. Looked up from germline, CDR1 is LGHNA and CDR2 is YNFKEQ. The CDR3 has 12 residues. CDR3 residues: CAISEEGDTQYF. CDR3 nucleotide sequence: TGTGCCATCAGCGAAGAAGGAGATACGCAGTATTTT.

Of note for this clonotype: This likely comes from a read error, as the CDR3 has no conserved phenylalanine or tryptophan at its end. V gene TRBV6-5 combines with J gene TRBJ2-6; D unresolved. The V end was cut by 0 bases, the J end by 0 bases, with 0 bases between. Per the germline V gene, CDR1 is MNHEY and CDR2 is SVGAGI. The CDR3 has 14 amino acids. CDR3: CASSYSSGANVLTS. CDR3 sequence (DNA): TGTGCCAGCAGTTACTCCTCTGGGGCCAACGTCCTGACTTCC.

V gene TRBV30 combines with J gene TRBJ2-5; 11 nucleotides agree with TRBD2. Germline assignment: CDR1 GTSNPN and CDR2 SVGIG (reference sequence). CDR3 length equals 15 residues. V gave up 2 bases and J gave up 4 bases; unmatched junction bases: 6. The CDR3 loop reads CAWSLLAGGGETQYF. For the CDR3, the DNA is TGTGCCTGGAGTCTCCTAGCGGGAGGCGGAGAGACCCAGTACTTC.

V gene TRBV5-1 combines with J gene TRBJ1-2, with a weak D call TRBD1 (5 bases). Per the germline V gene, CDR1 is SGHRS and CDR2 is YFSETQ. Trimming left V 4 bases short and J 6 bases short, with 22 bases between. The CDR3 extends over 16 amino acids. The CDR3 DNA sequence: TGCGCCAGCAGCACAGCGGGGGTCAAGGGTATCGATGGCTACACCTTC. Amino acids: CASSTAGVKGIDGYTF.

This chain joins TRBV4-2 and TRBJ2-3; 10 nucleotides align to TRBD2. The CDR3 is 20 residues long. V shed 0 bases and J 0 bases; nucleotides not matched to a gene: 12. Germline-derived CDR1 and CDR2 are LGHNA and YNFKEQ. CDR3 sequence: CASSQEGLAGDGTSTDTQYF. The CDR3 region has the DNA TGTGCCAGCAGCCAAGAAGGGCTAGCGGGAGATGGGACTAGCACAGATACGCAGTATTTT.

Comment on this clonotype: Given a much more abundant clone one base away, this may be a read error. The rearrangement links TRBV11-3 to TRBJ2-1; 7 positions agree with TRBD2. The CDR3 runs to 14 residues. Losses at the gene ends were 1 base for V and 6 bases for J; bases not matched to a gene: 3. CDR1 is SGHNT, CDR2 YENEEA, per germline. The CDR3 loop is CASSLGGGSNEQFF. As DNA, the CDR3 is TGTGCCAGCAGCTTAGGAGGCGGGAGCAATGAGCAGTTCTTC.

This chain joins TRBV12-3 or TRBV12-4 and TRBJ2-5; 8 nucleotides align to TRBD1. V lost 8 bases, J lost 1 base, and 18 bases stayed unmatched. This CDR3 has 18 residues. The CDR3 DNA follows: TGTGCCAGCTTACCCAGAGGCAGGGGGCTAAATGTCCAAGAGACCCAGTACTTC. This sequence encodes CASLPRGRGLNVQETQYF.

There are a few counts of this clonotype. The chain has TRBV6-6 and TRBJ2-3; no reliable D call. V shed 2 bases and J shed 3 bases, with 6 bases lying between them. The CDR3 runs 13 residues. Germline V gene sequence: CDR1 MNHNY, CDR2 SVGAGI (reference sequence). In nucleotides, the CDR3 is TGTGCCAGCAGTTACCTAGGGACAGATACGCAGTATTTT. It yields the protein CASSYLGTDTQYF.

V is TRBV2 and J is TRBJ2-7; TRBD1 matches at 9 bases. There are 14 residues in the CDR3. Trimming cost V 6 bases and J 4 bases; bases outside gene matches: 7. The V gene's germline CDR1 is SNHLY and CDR2 FYNNEI. CDR3 residues: CASRTDRGGYEQYF. In nucleotides, the CDR3 is TGTGCCAGCAGGACGGACAGGGGTGGATACGAGCAGTACTTC.

A few counts support this clonotype. The chain employs TRBV28 and TRBJ2-2; no firm D call. Germline CDR1 is MDHEN and CDR2 is SYDVKM. Between the trimmed V and J ends, which lost 5 bases and 7 bases, there was a span of 23 bases. CDR3 length: 17 residues. The CDR3, as DNA: TGTGCCAGCAGTCTCCTCCCCGTGCAATCCGCATACGGGGAGCTGTTTTTT. Amino acids: CASSLLPVQSAYGELFF.

As concerns this clonotype: Possible read error: a much larger clone is one base away. Likely a read error: the CDR3 ends without its conserved phenylalanine or tryptophan. The V and J genes are TRBV10-3 and TRBJ2-6; TRBD2 aligns across 7 bases. Trimming cost V 2 bases and J 2 bases; bases outside gene matches: 3. The V gene's germline CDR1 is ENHRY and CDR2 SYGVKD. The CDR3 covers 16 residues. The DNA of the CDR3 is TGTGCCATCAGTGAGGGGGAGGGGACTGGGGCCAACGTCCTGACTTCC. Translating gives CAISEGEGTGANVLTS.

This clonotype came up a few times. The chain uses TRBV6-1 and TRBJ1-1, with D perhaps matching TRBD1 (5 bases). Germline CDR1 and CDR2: MNHNS and SASEGT. The CDR3 totals 15 residues. V gave up 8 bases and J gave up 2 bases, with 18 bases separating them. The CDR3 sequence is CASAGRVVGNTEAFF. CDR3 coding DNA: TGTGCCAGCGCGGGCAGGGTCGTTGGAAACACTGAAGCTTTCTTT.

The chain is built from TRBV6-5 and TRBJ2-3; 12 bases match TRBD2. Trimming cost V 7 bases and J 3 bases; bases outside gene matches: 5. The CDR3 is made up of 15 amino acids. The germline gives CDR1 MNHEY, CDR2 SVGAGI. The CDR3 DNA reads TGTGCCAGCAACCCAGGACTAGCGGGAACAGATACGCAGTATTTT. Amino acids: CASNPGLAGTDTQYF.

The chain has TRBV2 and TRBJ2-3; the D call may be TRBD1 or TRBD2 (5 bases each). In germline, CDR1 is SNHLY, CDR2 FYNNEI. The V and J ends lost 8 bases and 8 bases respectively, with 14 bases between them. This CDR3 region has 12 residues. The CDR3 sequence is CASLWPGATQYF. The CDR3 bases are TGTGCCAGCCTCTGGCCCGGGGCTACGCAGTATTTT.

This chain connects TRBV6-2 or TRBV6-3 to TRBJ1-6; D is uncertain. Between the trimmed V and J ends, which lost 5 bases and 4 bases, there was a span of 12 bases. The CDR3 extends over 15 amino acids. The germline V gene has CDR1 MNHEY and CDR2 SVGEGT. The CDR3 nucleotides are TGTGCCAGCAGTACCCCGACGGGGTATAATTCACCCCTCCACTTT. Translated: CASSTPTGYNSPLHF.

This clonotype came up many times. V and J are TRBV29-1 and TRBJ2-7, with D hard to call. The CDR3 length is 11 residues. V lost 2 bases and J 2 bases, leaving 4 bases between the germline ends. Germline CDR1 reads SQVTM; CDR2 reads ANQGSEA. This CDR3 reads CSVEWAYEQYF. CDR3 coding DNA: TGCAGCGTTGAATGGGCCTACGAGCAGTACTTC.

By sample fraction, this clonotype is medium-sized. The chain combines TRBV28 with TRBJ2-7, with 9 positions matching TRBD1. The CDR3 is 18 residues long. Trimming removed 3 bases from V and 2 bases from J; junction bases left unmatched: 14. From germline, CDR1 is MDHEN and CDR2 SYDVKM. CDR3 nucleotides: TGTGCCAGCAGTTTGGGTCCAGGGACAGGGCTAGGGGCCTACGAGCAGTACTTC. It translates to CASSLGPGTGLGAYEQYF.

On this clonotype itself: A much more abundant neighbour one base away suggests this may be a read error. The chain uses TRBV6-1 and TRBJ2-3; 13 bases are shared with TRBD2. The CDR3 totals 14 residues. J was trimmed by 4 bases and V by 10 bases; bases with no gene match: 5. CDR1 is MNHNS, CDR2 SASEGT, per germline. CDR3 in DNA: TGTGCCAACGTACTAGCGGGAGGGGCAGATACGCAGTATTTT. Encoded protein: CANVLAGGADTQYF.

This clonotype occurred a few times. J is TRBJ2-4 and V is TRBV28; 7 bases line up with TRBD2. Per germline, CDR1 MDHEN and CDR2 SYDVKM. V lost 7 bases and J lost 0; bases outside the gene matches: 24. This CDR3 is built from 21 residues. The CDR3 spells CASTLNPSLLHGGEAKNIQYF. CDR3 bases: TGTGCCAGCACCTTAAATCCCAGTCTACTTCATGGGGGGGAAGCCAAAAACATTCAGTACTTC.

The chain carries TRBV11-3 and TRBJ1-1, with D unresolved. The V end lost 0 bases, the J end lost 7 bases, and 9 bases lay between the germline ends. Germline CDR1 reads SGHNT; CDR2 reads YENEEA. The CDR3 is made up of 13 amino acids. The CDR3 loop reads CASSLEPYIEAFF. For the CDR3, the DNA is TGTGCCAGCAGCTTAGAACCTTACATTGAAGCTTTCTTT.

This clonotype was observed a handful of times. V and J are TRBV28 and TRBJ2-3; D may be TRBD2 (5 bases). The V and J ends lost 11 bases and 4 bases respectively, with 16 bases between them. The CDR3 runs to 13 residues. The germline CDR1 and CDR2 sequences are MDHEN and SYDVKM. CDR3 amino acids: CAGKSGSADTQYF. In DNA form, the CDR3 reads TGTGCCGGCAAGTCGGGGTCGGCAGATACGCAGTATTTT.

Concerning this clonotype itself: An end of the junction does not agree with germline; a read error may underlie this. For the CDR3, the DNA is TGTGCCAGTAGCTCACAGGGTAGTCGGGAAAAACTGTTTTTT. Amino acids: CASSSQGSREKLFF. The chain is built from TRBV5-4 and TRBJ1-4; D perhaps matches TRBD1 (6 bases). There are 14 residues in the CDR3. Germline assignment: CDR1 SGHNT and CDR2 YYREEE (reference sequence).

Concerning this clonotype itself: A much larger clonotype is one base distant, so this may be a read error. The V and J genes are TRBV29-1 and TRBJ1-2; 7 bases agree with TRBD1. V lost 4 bases, J lost 8 bases, and 7 bases stayed unmatched. This CDR3 comprises 12 residues. Per germline, CDR1 SQVTM and CDR2 ANQGSEA. Here the CDR3 reads CSVGLTGLGYTF. Here the CDR3 DNA reads TGCAGCGTTGGGCTGACAGGGTTAGGCTACACCTTC.

V usage is TRBV11-2 and J usage is TRBJ2-2; TRBD2 aligns across 8 bases. Looked up from germline, CDR1 is SGHAT and CDR2 is FQNNGV. The V and J ends lost 5 bases and 3 bases, in that order; junction bases with no gene match: 8. CDR3 size: 16 residues. CDR3 amino acids: CASSPSGSRHTGELFF. CDR3 nucleotide sequence: TGTGCCAGCAGCCCCAGCGGGAGTAGGCACACCGGGGAGCTGTTTTTT. Complete variable domain (other parts from reference TRBV11-2 and TRBJ2-2): EAGVAQSPRYKIIEKRQSVAFWCNPISGHATLYWYQQILGQGPKLLIQFQNNGVVDDSQLPKDRFSAERLKGVDSTLKIQPAKLEDSAVYLCASSPSGSRHTGELFFGEGSRLTVL.